The clone carrying this TCR beta chain is a singleton in its sample. These data come from a study of graft-versus-host responses after intestinal transplantation. Study as a whole: Transplants given to recipients were multivisceral, liver-intestinal, or isolated intestinal. The study gave all recipients anti-thymocyte globulin induction, then tacrolimus and steroids for approximately three years.

Repertoires were generated with immunoSEQ multiplex PCR, while TCRdb's copy carries only in-frame clones and drops some. The sample consists of over 75,000 clones, roughly 88% of them appearing once. From germline, CDR1 is LGHNA and CDR2 YNFKEQ. The CDR3 runs 17 residues. V was pared by 1 base and J by 1 base, with 17 bases between. This clonotype was sampled from a human patient who received an intestinal transplant, so some T cells may come from the graft donor. The sequencing used PBMCs, collected 255 days after intestinal transplant. The gene calls are TRBV4-2 and TRBJ2-7; TRBD2 is a possible D gene (5 bases). CDR3 DNA: TGTGCCAGCAGCCAAGCCCCCGGGATGATCCCTTCCTACGAGCAGTACTTC. Its protein product is CASSQAPGMIPSYEQYF.